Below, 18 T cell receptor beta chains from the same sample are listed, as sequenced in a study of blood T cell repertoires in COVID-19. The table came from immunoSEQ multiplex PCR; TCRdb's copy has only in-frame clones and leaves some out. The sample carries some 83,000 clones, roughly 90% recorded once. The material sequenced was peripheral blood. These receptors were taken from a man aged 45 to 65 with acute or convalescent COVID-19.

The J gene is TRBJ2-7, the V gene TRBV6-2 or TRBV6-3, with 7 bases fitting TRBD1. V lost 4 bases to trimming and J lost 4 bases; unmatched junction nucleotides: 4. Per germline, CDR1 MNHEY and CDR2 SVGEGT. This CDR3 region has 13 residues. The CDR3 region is CASSSTGMYEQYV. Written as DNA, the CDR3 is TGTGCCAGCAGTTCGACAGGGATGTACGAGCAGTACGTC.

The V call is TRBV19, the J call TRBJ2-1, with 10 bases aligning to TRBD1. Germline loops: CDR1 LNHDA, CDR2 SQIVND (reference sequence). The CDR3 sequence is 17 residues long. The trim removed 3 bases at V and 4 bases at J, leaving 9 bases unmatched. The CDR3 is CASSILPGQGYYNEQFF. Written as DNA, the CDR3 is TGTGCCAGTAGTATTCTCCCGGGACAGGGGTATTACAATGAGCAGTTCTTC.

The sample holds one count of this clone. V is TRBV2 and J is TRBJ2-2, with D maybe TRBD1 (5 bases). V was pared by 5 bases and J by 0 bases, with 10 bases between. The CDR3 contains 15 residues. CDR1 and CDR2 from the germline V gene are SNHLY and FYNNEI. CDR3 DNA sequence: TGTGCCAGCAGTTATGACAGCCCGAACACCGGGGAGCTGTTTTTT. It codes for CASSYDSPNTGELFF.

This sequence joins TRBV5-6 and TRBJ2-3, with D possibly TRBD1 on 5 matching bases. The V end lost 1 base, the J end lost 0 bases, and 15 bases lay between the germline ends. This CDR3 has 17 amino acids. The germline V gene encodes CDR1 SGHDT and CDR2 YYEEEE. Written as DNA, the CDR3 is TGTGCCAGCAGCTTGACAGGTTCTACAACTAGCACAGATACGCAGTATTTT. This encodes CASSLTGSTTSTDTQYF.

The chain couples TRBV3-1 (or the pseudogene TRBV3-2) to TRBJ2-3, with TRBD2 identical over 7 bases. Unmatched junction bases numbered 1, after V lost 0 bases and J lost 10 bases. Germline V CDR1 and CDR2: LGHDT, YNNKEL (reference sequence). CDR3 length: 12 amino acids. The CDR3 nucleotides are TGTGCCAGCAGCCAAGAGGGGAGGGCGCAGTATTTT. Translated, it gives CASSQEGRAQYF.

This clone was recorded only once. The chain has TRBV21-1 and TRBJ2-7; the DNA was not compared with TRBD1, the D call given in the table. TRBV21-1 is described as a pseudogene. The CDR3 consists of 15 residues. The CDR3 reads CASSKDYRGFYEQYF. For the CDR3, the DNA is TGTGCCAGCAGCAAAGATTACAGGGGATTTTACGAGCAGTACTTC.

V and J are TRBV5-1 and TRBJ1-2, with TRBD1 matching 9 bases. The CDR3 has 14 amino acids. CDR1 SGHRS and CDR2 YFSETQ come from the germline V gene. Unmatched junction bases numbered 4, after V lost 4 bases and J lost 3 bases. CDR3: CASSRTGADYGYTF. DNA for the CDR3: TGCGCCAGCAGCAGGACAGGGGCCGACTATGGCTACACCTTC.

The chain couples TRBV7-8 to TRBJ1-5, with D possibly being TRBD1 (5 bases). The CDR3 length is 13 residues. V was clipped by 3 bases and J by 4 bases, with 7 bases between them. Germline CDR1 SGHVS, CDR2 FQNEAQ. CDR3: CASSFQGNQPQHF. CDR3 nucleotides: TGTGCCAGCAGCTTCCAGGGTAATCAGCCCCAGCATTTT. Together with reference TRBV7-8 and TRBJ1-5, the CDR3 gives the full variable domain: GAGVSQSPRYKVAKRGQDVALRCDPISGHVSLFWYQQALGQGPEFLTYFQNEAQLDKSGLPSDRFFAERPEGSVSTLKIQRTQQEDSAVYLCASSFQGNQPQHFGDGTRLSIL.

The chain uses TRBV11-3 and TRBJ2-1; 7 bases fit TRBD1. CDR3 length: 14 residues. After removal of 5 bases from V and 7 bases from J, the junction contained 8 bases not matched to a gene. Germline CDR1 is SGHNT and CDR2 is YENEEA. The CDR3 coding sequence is TGTGCCAGCAGCCCAGGGGGTAGCTTGAATGAGCAGTTCTTC. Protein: CASSPGGSLNEQFF. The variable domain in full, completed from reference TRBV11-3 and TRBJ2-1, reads EAGVVQSPRYKIIEKKQPVAFWCNPISGHNTLYWYLQNLGQGPELLIRYENEEAVDDSQLPKDRFSAERLKGVDSTLKIQPAELGDSAVYLCASSPGGSLNEQFFGPGTRLTVL.

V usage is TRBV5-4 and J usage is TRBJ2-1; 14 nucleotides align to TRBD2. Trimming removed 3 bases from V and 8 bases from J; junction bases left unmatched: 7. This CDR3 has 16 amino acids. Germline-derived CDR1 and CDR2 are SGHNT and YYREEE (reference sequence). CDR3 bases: TGTGCCAGCAGCTCGCCGGGACTAGCGGGAGTAGATGAGCAGTTCTTC. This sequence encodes CASSSPGLAGVDEQFF.

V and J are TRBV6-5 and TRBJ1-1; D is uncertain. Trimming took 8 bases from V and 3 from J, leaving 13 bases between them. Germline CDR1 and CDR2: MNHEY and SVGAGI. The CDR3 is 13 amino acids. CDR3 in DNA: TGTGCCAGCGTCGGTTCCCGCGACACTGAAGCTTTCTTT. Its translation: CASVGSRDTEAFF.

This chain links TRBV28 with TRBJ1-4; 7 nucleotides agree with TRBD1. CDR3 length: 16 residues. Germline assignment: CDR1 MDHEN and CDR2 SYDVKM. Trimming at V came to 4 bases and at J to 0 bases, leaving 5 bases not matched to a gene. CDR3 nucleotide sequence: TGTGCCAGCAGTTACACAGGGGTTGCAACTAATGAAAAACTGTTTTTT. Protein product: CASSYTGVATNEKLFF.

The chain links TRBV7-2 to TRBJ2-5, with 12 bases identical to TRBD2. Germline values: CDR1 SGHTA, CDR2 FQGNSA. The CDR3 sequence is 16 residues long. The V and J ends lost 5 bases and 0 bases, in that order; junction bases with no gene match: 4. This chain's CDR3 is CASSLGLAGYQETQYF. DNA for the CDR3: TGTGCCAGCAGCCTTGGACTAGCGGGGTACCAAGAGACCCAGTACTTC.

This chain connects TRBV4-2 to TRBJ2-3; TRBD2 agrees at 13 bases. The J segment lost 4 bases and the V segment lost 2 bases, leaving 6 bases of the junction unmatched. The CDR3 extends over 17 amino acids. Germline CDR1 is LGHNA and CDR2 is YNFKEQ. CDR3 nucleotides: TGTGCCAGCAGCCAAAAACTAGCGGGGGGGTCAGCAGATACGCAGTATTTT. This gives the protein CASSQKLAGGSADTQYF.

The DNA for the CDR3 is TGTGCCAGCAGTTACTCTCAGGGTGGTGAAAAACTGTTTTTT. This gives the protein CASSYSQGGEKLFF. The J gene is TRBJ1-4, the V gene TRBV6-5, with D possibly matching TRBD1 (5 bases). V was shortened by 0 bases and J by 7 bases, with 9 bases between the two germline ends. CDR1 MNHEY and CDR2 SVGAGI come from the germline V gene. This CDR3 is 14 amino acids long.

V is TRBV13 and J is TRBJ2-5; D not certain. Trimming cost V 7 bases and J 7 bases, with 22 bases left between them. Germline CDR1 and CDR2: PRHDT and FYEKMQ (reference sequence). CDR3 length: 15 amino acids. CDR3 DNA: TGTGCCAGCACCCTCGCCGGGTTGAGCGACGGGACCCAGTACTTC. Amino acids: CASTLAGLSDGTQYF.

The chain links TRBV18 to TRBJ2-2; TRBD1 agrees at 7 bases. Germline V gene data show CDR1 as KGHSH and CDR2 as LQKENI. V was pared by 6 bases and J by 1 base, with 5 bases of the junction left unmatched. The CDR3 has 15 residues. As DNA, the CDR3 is TGTGCCAGCTCCCCCGGGACAGAGAACACCGGGGAGCTGTTTTTT. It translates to CASSPGTENTGELFF. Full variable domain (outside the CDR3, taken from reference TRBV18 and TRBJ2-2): NAGVMQNPRHLVRRRGQEARLRCSPMKGHSHVYWYRQLPEEGLKFMVYLQKENIIDESGMPKERFSAEFPKEGPSILRIQQVVRGDSAAYFCASSPGTENTGELFFGEGSRLTVL.

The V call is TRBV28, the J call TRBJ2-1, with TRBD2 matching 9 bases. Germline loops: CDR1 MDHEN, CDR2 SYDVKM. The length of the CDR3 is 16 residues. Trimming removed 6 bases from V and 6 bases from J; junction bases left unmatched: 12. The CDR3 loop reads CASSPPWGLAFNEQFF. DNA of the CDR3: TGTGCCAGCAGCCCACCCTGGGGACTAGCTTTCAATGAGCAGTTCTTC.